A selection of T cell receptor beta chains follows, all from one sample in a study of cytomegalovirus exposure and HLA in healthy donors. The table came from immunoSEQ multiplex PCR; TCRdb's copy has only in-frame clones and leaves some out. The sample gives about 130,000 clones, roughly 74% of which show up once; approximately 5% is in the top ten. The sequenced sample was PBMCs. These TCRs come from a woman aged 50 to 60 in good health and CMV-seropositive. CDR3s include the opening cysteine and the closing phenylalanine or tryptophan. A D gene is named only where the DNA matches it firmly. Only part of the rows carry a size: once, few, many, or a class if the clone is expanded.

clone_size	v_call	j_call	d_call	cdr3_aa	cdr3_nt
few	TRBV6-5	TRBJ1-6	TRBD1	CASSSDRDSPLHF	TGTGCCAGCAGCTCCGACAGGGATTCACCCCTCCACTTT
.	TRBV5-1	TRBJ2-3	TRBD2	CASSRLLAGGPDTQYF	TGCGCCAGCAGCAGGTTACTAGCGGGGGGTCCAGATACGCAGTATTTT
.	TRBV25-1	TRBJ1-1	.	CASSVPGLPEAFF	TGTGCCAGCAGTGTCCCAGGGTTGCCTGAAGCTTTCTTT
once	TRBV5-1	TRBJ1-2	TRBD1	CASSPGQATYGYTF	TGCGCCAGCAGCCCTGGACAGGCCACCTATGGCTACACCTTC
.	TRBV10-1	TRBJ2-3	.	CASSEGGDTQYF	TGCGCCAGCAGTGAAGGGGGAGATACGCAGTATTTT
few	TRBV9	TRBJ2-5	TRBD2	CASSVVGLAGGQETQYF	TGTGCCAGCAGCGTAGTGGGACTAGCGGGCGGCCAAGAGACCCAGTACTTC
.	TRBV19	TRBJ1-3	.	CASGGGTIYF	TGTGCCAGTGGGGGAGGCACCATATATTTT
.	TRBV5-8	TRBJ2-7	TRBD2	CASSPEGRGTHYEQYF	TGTGCCAGCAGCCCCGAGGGGCGGGGGACTCACTACGAGCAGTACTTC
.	TRBV15	TRBJ2-7	.	CATSRGGSGDYEQYF	TGTGCCACCAGCAGAGGGGGATCGGGGGACTACGAGCAGTACTTC
.	TRBV6-5	TRBJ1-2	.	CASSYSMHSYGYTF	TGTGCCAGCAGTTACTCGATGCATAGCTATGGCTACACCTTC
.	TRBV7-9	TRBJ2-5	TRBD2	CSSSSVQRGKETQYF	TGTTCCAGCAGCTCCGTTCAGCGGGGGAAGGAGACCCAGTACTTC
.	TRBV11-2	TRBJ2-7	.	CASSYGLSYEQYF	TGTGCCAGCAGCTACGGACTATCCTACGAGCAGTACTTC
.	TRBV5-1	TRBJ2-3	.	CASSAQGGGTDTQYF	TGCGCCAGCAGCGCACAGGGTGGGGGCACAGATACGCAGTATTTT
.	TRBV9	TRBJ2-6	.	CASSPPGANVLTF	TGTGCCAGCAGCCCTCCTGGGGCCAACGTCCTGACTTTC
.	TRBV7-7	TRBJ2-3	.	CASSKGTHQGTDTQYF	TGTGCCAGCAGCAAAGGGACCCATCAGGGGACAGATACGCAGTATTTT
.	TRBV29-1	TRBJ2-3	.	CSVGGLFTDTQYF	TGCAGCGTCGGGGGTCTGTTCACAGATACGCAGTATTTT
.	TRBV7-9	TRBJ1-2	TRBD1	CASDRGYNYGYPF	TGTGCCAGTGACAGGGGATATAACTATGGCTACCCCTTC
.	TRBV6-6	TRBJ1-1	.	CASRPRGNTEAFF	TGTGCCAGCAGGCCACGGGGAAACACTGAAGCTTTCTTT
.	TRBV5-4	TRBJ2-4	TRBD1	CASSSYWGQGSKNIQYF	TGTGCCAGCAGCTCCTATTGGGGACAGGGGTCCAAAAACATTCAGTACTTC
.	TRBV2	TRBJ1-3	.	CASSEVTGSSGNTIYF	TGTGCCAGCAGTGAGGTGACAGGCTCCTCTGGAAACACCATATATTTT
.	TRBV19	TRBJ2-6	.	CASSRTPGANVLTF	TGTGCCAGTAGCCGAACTCCTGGGGCCAACGTCCTGACTTTC
.	TRBV14	TRBJ2-1	TRBD1	CASSRRTGGPFDEQFF	TGTGCCAGCAGCCGGCGGACAGGTGGACCCTTCGATGAGCAGTTCTTC
.	TRBV29-1	TRBJ2-1	.	CSVQMAGAFFSYNEQFF	TGCAGCGTTCAAATGGCGGGGGCCTTCTTCTCCTACAATGAGCAGTTCTTC